The clone carrying this TCR beta chain has just a few counts. Sample-barcoded 5' priming and a J-beta primer mix drove a second PCR of roughly 7 to 11 cycles. TCRdb processed the 5' RACE reads anew with MiXCR; each CDR3 protein has one entry. Here the sample spans some 780,000 distinct CDR3 sequences, around 50% being singletons. The data stem from a study of blood T cells in healthy people across ages. Germline V gene sequence: CDR1 MDHEN, CDR2 SYDVKM. CDR3 length: 12 amino acids. Between the trimmed V and J ends, which lost 6 bases and 0 bases, there was a span of 5 bases. This TCR came from a man in his forties in good health. Material for sequencing was blood. The chain has TRBV28 and TRBJ1-2; unclear D gene. The CDR3 region has the DNA TGTGCCAGCAGAAATGCTAACTATGGCTACACCTTC. Translated, it gives CASRNANYGYTF.